This entry is about one T cell receptor beta chain. V dropped 5 bases and J dropped 1 base, with 8 bases sitting between them. The CDR3 runs to 13 residues. Germline V gene lookup returns CDR1 SGHTA and CDR2 FQGNSA. Assay used: immunoSEQ multiplex PCR; TCRdb lists only in-frame clones, some missing. Of around 120,000 clones listed, approximately 96% are singletons. The sample belongs to a study of T cell responses to AZD1222 COVID-19 vaccine. The sequence derives from an adult in good health. The sample was peripheral blood, taken on day 0 of AZD1222 vaccination. V usage is TRBV7-2 and J usage is TRBJ1-2; D is unclear. This CDR3 is CASSIYGNYGYTF. DNA of the CDR3: TGTGCCAGCAGCATATACGGTAACTATGGCTACACCTTC.